This T cell receptor (beta chain) was sequenced during a study of identical twins. Study conclusions and caveats: Conclusions were based on cross-sectional statistical analysis, without following the same donors.

In regard to this clonotype: The antigen is undetermined.

TCRdb reprocessed the 5' RACE reads via MiXCR and lists one record per CDR3 protein. In the table there are 200,000 to 250,000 distinct CDR3 sequences, about 7% of which are singletons. This CDR3 contains 14 residues. V lost 7 bases to trimming and J lost 8 bases, with 18 bases between them. Germline V lookup: CDR1 MDHEN, CDR2 SYDVKM. These data were also filed under a second study, of yellow fever vaccine responses in identical twins.

Sequenced input: memory (CD45RO+) T cells sorted from blood. The receptor was derived from a woman aged 18-29 years in good health. The chain combines TRBV28 with TRBJ1-5, with D possibly TRBD1 on 6 matching bases. Here the CDR3 DNA reads TGTGCCAGCACTCGTGGGGGGACAAAAAAGCCCCAGCATTTT. As protein: CASTRGGTKKPQHF.